These 25 T cell receptor beta chains were all obtained from the same sample, sequenced in a study of cytotoxic CD8 clonotypes in ibrutinib-treated CLL. The data were produced by immunoSEQ multiplex PCR, yet TCRdb's version contains in-frame clones alone and is incomplete. The table lists 120,000 to 150,000 clones, about 80% of them singletons. Material: PBMCs, obtained after 12 months of ibrutinib treatment. The receptors originated from a human donor with chronic lymphocytic leukemia.

With regard to this clone: The junction shows a germline mismatch at one end, possibly a read error. The rearrangement links TRBV7-7 to TRBJ2-7, with 7 nucleotides matching TRBD2. Germline CDR1 is SSHAT and CDR2 is FNYEAQ (reference sequence). The CDR3 spans 12 residues. The CDR3 spells CASSQIAGEQYF. CDR3 bases: TGTGCTAGCAGCCAGATAGCGGGCGAGCAGTACTTC.

The CDR3 sequence is CASSLQRGAYEQYF. CDR3 in DNA: TGTGCCAGCAGCTTACAGCGAGGGGCCTACGAGCAGTACTTC. This chain links TRBV7-9 with TRBJ2-7, with D possibly being TRBD1 or TRBD2 (5 bases each). The length of the CDR3 is 14 residues. Germline lookup yields CDR1 SEHNR and CDR2 FQNEAQ (reference sequence). Trimming left V 2 bases short and J 2 bases short, with 10 bases between. The full variable domain, with the rest looked up from reference TRBV7-9 and TRBJ2-7, is DTGVSQNPRHKITKRGQNVTFRCDPISEHNRLYWYRQTLGQGPEFLTYFQNEAQLEKSRLLSDRFSAERPKGSFSTLEIQRTEQGDSAMYLCASSLQRGAYEQYFGPGTRLTVT.

V and J are TRBV2 and TRBJ1-3; TRBD1 matches at 8 bases. Germline V CDR1 and CDR2: SNHLY, FYNNEI. The CDR3 consists of 16 residues. After removal of 6 bases from V and 6 bases from J, the junction contained 13 bases not matched to a gene. CDR3 amino acids: CASRDTGTGYKNTIYF. The CDR3 DNA is TGTGCCAGCAGAGATACCGGGACAGGATACAAAAACACCATATATTTT.

This sequence joins TRBV10-3 and TRBJ1-6; 8 nucleotides agree with TRBD1. The CDR3 is 14 residues long. Germline loops: CDR1 ENHRY, CDR2 SYGVKD. The V segment lost 5 bases and the J segment 8 bases; nucleotides outside the gene matches: 5. The CDR3 reads CAISPGGRDSPLHF. CDR3 bases: TGTGCCATCAGTCCAGGGGGCAGGGATTCACCCCTCCACTTT.

The chain uses TRBV29-1 and TRBJ2-3; 8 positions agree with TRBD2. The junction had 6 bases not matched to a gene; V was cut back by 4 bases and J by 0 bases. Germline CDR1 and CDR2: SQVTM and ANQGSEA. The CDR3 extends over 15 amino acids. The CDR3 loop reads CSVAGGVTSTDTQYF. The DNA of the CDR3 is TGCAGCGTTGCGGGAGGGGTTACTAGCACAGATACGCAGTATTTT.

By share of the sample, this clone is medium-sized. The rearrangement links TRBV7-9 to TRBJ1-4; 7 nucleotides line up with TRBD1. CDR1 SEHNR and CDR2 FQNEAQ come from the germline V gene (reference sequence). The length of the CDR3 is 17 residues. V lost 1 base and J lost 5; bases outside the gene matches: 10. The DNA of the CDR3 is TGTGCCAGCAGCTTAGTAAGCTCGGGACAGCGAAATGAAAAACTGTTTTTT. Its protein product is CASSLVSSGQRNEKLFF.

This rearrangement joins TRBV18 to TRBJ1-1; 8 nucleotides align to TRBD1. Trimming removed 3 bases from V and 7 bases from J; junction bases left unmatched: 4. The V gene's germline CDR1 is KGHSH and CDR2 LQKENI. The CDR3 contains 13 residues. CDR3 DNA sequence: TGTGCCAGCTCACCGGACAGGGCAAGTGAAGCTTTCTTT. Its protein product is CASSPDRASEAFF.

The genes are TRBV7-3 and TRBJ1-1; D is unresolved. The germline gives CDR1 SGHTA, CDR2 FQGTGA. The germline V and J ends were trimmed by 3 bases and 3 bases, with 8 bases remaining between them. This CDR3 has 13 residues. The CDR3 bases are TGTGCCAGCAGCTTGGTGGGTGACACTGAAGCTTTCTTT. Protein sequence: CASSLVGDTEAFF.

CDR3 in amino acids: CASSPGGGGNTIYF. For the CDR3, the DNA is TGTGCCAGCAGCCCAGGGGGAGGAGGAAACACCATATATTTT. This chain joins TRBV9 and TRBJ1-3; 7 bases map to TRBD1. The CDR3 spans 14 residues. J was trimmed by 4 bases and V by 4 bases; bases with no gene match: 5. Germline-derived CDR1 and CDR2 are SGDLS and YYNGEE.

The gene calls are TRBV18 and TRBJ1-2, with a weak D call TRBD1 (5 bases). CDR1 and CDR2 (germline): KGHSH, LQKENI. Trimming left V 3 bases short and J 4 bases short, with 18 bases between. The CDR3 runs 16 residues. This CDR3 reads CASSPLGLQRGYGYTF. In DNA, the CDR3 is TGTGCCAGCTCACCGTTGGGGCTTCAACGAGGCTATGGCTACACCTTC.

This chain joins TRBV15 and TRBJ2-5; D is unresolved. V dropped 3 bases and J dropped 1 base, with 15 bases sitting between them. This CDR3 spans 16 amino acids. Germline V gene sequence: CDR1 LNHNV, CDR2 YYDKDF (reference sequence). The CDR3 region has the DNA TGTGCCACCAGCAGGGTGGGGTATTCAGGCCAAGAGACCCAGTACTTC. Translation gives CATSRVGYSGQETQYF.

The CDR3 loop is CASSPGTGVRTEAFF. The DNA of the CDR3 is TGTGCCAGCAGCCCCGGGACAGGGGTAAGAACTGAAGCTTTCTTT. The chain links TRBV5-6 to TRBJ1-1; 10 nucleotides line up with TRBD1. Losses at the gene ends were 4 bases for V and 5 bases for J; bases not matched to a gene: 8. This CDR3 is 15 amino acids long. CDR1 is SGHDT and CDR2 is YYEEEE in the germline V gene.

The V call is TRBV4-3, the J call TRBJ1-1, with D maybe TRBD1 (6 bases). The germline CDR1 and CDR2 sequences are LGHNA and YSLEER. Trimming took 4 bases from V and 5 from J, leaving 17 bases between them. The CDR3 covers 15 residues. CDR3 nucleotide sequence: TGCGCCAGCAGCCGCTACCGGGGGCTGGGAACTGAAGCTTTCTTT. Amino acid sequence: CASSRYRGLGTEAFF.

The chain combines TRBV5-8 with TRBJ2-5; TRBD2 matches at 13 bases. The CDR3 is 16 residues long. V gave up 4 bases and J gave up 2 bases; unmatched junction bases: 5. The V gene's germline CDR1 is SGHTS and CDR2 YDEGEE. CDR3 sequence (DNA): TGTGCCAGCAGCCCCGGGACTAGCGGGGCACAAGAGACCCAGTACTTC. Its protein product is CASSPGTSGAQETQYF.

This clone was counted between two and nine times. This chain uses TRBV9 with TRBJ1-1, with a possible D match to TRBD1 (5 bases). Trimming pared 0 bases from V and 1 base from J, leaving 10 bases between. Germline assignment: CDR1 SGDLS and CDR2 YYNGEE. CDR3 length: 15 amino acids. CDR3 sequence reads: CASSVEGMGNTEAFF. In nucleotides, the CDR3 is TGTGCCAGCAGCGTAGAGGGGATGGGGAACACTGAAGCTTTCTTT.

The CDR3, as DNA: TGTGCCAGCAGCACAGGGTCTGCCGAGCAGTACTTC. Translating gives CASSTGSAEQYF. J is TRBJ2-7 and V is TRBV9; TRBD1 is a possible D gene (6 bases). V was clipped by 4 bases and J by 6 bases, with 11 bases between them. Germline V lookup: CDR1 SGDLS, CDR2 YYNGEE. The CDR3 covers 12 residues.

In DNA form, the CDR3 reads TGTGCCAGCAGTTGGGGGGGGTGGCTTCAGCCCCAGCATTTT. Protein sequence: CASSWGGWLQPQHF. The chain couples TRBV6-5 to TRBJ1-5; D possibly corresponds to TRBD1 (5 bases). Germline CDR1 MNHEY, CDR2 SVGAGI. The CDR3 sequence is 14 residues long. V gave up 4 bases and J gave up 6 bases, with 13 bases separating them.

The J gene is TRBJ1-1, the V gene TRBV6-5; 8 positions agree with TRBD1. After removal of 4 bases from V and 3 bases from J, the junction contained 4 bases not matched to a gene. Germline CDR1 and CDR2: MNHEY and SVGAGI. The CDR3 extends over 14 amino acids. The CDR3 region has the DNA TGTGCCAGCAGTTGGACAGGGCGGGACACTGAAGCTTTCTTT. Translating it yields CASSWTGRDTEAFF.

This chain uses TRBV15 with TRBJ2-3; 11 nucleotides agree with TRBD2. The germline CDR1 and CDR2 sequences are LNHNV and YYDKDF (reference sequence). The CDR3 has 18 residues. V gave up 7 bases and J gave up 5 bases; unmatched junction bases: 17. The CDR3 loop is CATMGRASGRKGRDTQYF. Here the CDR3 DNA reads TGTGCCACCATGGGCCGGGCTAGCGGGAGGAAAGGGAGAGATACGCAGTATTTT.

Here the CDR3 reads CASHSPGQGTDTQYF. The CDR3 bases are TGTGCCAGCCATAGTCCGGGACAGGGCACAGATACGCAGTATTTT. V usage is TRBV2 and J usage is TRBJ2-3; the match to TRBD1 covers 8 bases. Germline V lookup: CDR1 SNHLY, CDR2 FYNNEI. This CDR3 has 15 residues. After removal of 8 bases from V and 1 base from J, the junction contained 8 bases not matched to a gene.

The gene calls are TRBV7-8 and TRBJ1-2; 8 bases are a match to TRBD1. The CDR3 loop spans 15 amino acids. Germline CDR1 SGHVS, CDR2 FQNEAQ. The V and J ends lost 2 bases and 2 bases, in that order; junction bases with no gene match: 4. CDR3 sequence reads: CASSLMTGVNYGYTF. For the CDR3, the DNA is TGTGCCAGCAGCTTAATGACAGGGGTGAACTATGGCTACACCTTC.

V gene TRBV7-2 combines with J gene TRBJ1-2, with a possible D match to TRBD1 (5 bases). CDR1 is SGHTA and CDR2 is FQGNSA in the germline V gene. With 3 bases removed from V and 3 bases from J, the gap between germline ends came to 8 bases. The CDR3 is made up of 13 amino acids. The CDR3 nucleotides read TGTGCCAGCAGCTTCGGGACTGACTATGGCTACACCTTC. Its translation is CASSFGTDYGYTF.

CDR3 in DNA: TGTGCCAGCAGTGATGTGGACAGGGGAAGTAACTATGGCTACACCTTC. Encoded protein: CASSDVDRGSNYGYTF. This chain connects TRBV2 to TRBJ1-2, with 9 bases fitting TRBD1. The CDR3 contains 16 residues. J lost 1 base, V lost 3 bases, and 6 bases had no gene match. Per germline, CDR1 SNHLY and CDR2 FYNNEI. Combining the CDR3 with reference TRBV2 and TRBJ1-2 gives the whole variable domain EPEVTQTPSHQVTQMGQEVILRCVPISNHLYFYWYRQILGQKVEFLVSFYNNEISEKSEIFDDQFSVERPDGSNFTLKIRSTKLEDSAMYFCASSDVDRGSNYGYTFGSGTRLTVV.

This clone has more than one count but fewer than ten. The chain links TRBV11-2 to TRBJ1-2; D not certain. Germline V gene lookup returns CDR1 SGHAT and CDR2 FQNNGV. Trimming pared 0 bases from V and 2 bases from J, leaving 10 bases between. This CDR3 has 15 residues. CDR3 in DNA: TGTGCCAGCAGCTTAGATCCGGCAGCCAACTATGGCTACACCTTC. It encodes CASSLDPAANYGYTF.

This clone showed up just once. This chain connects TRBV11-3 to TRBJ2-7, with D perhaps matching TRBD2 (6 bases). This CDR3 contains 14 residues. Deletions cut 2 bases from V and 3 bases from J, with 11 bases between. The germline gives CDR1 SGHNT, CDR2 YENEEA. CDR3: CASSLRAGYYEQYF. Here the CDR3 DNA reads TGTGCCAGCAGCTTAAGGGCGGGATACTACGAGCAGTACTTC.